This TCR beta chain originates from a study of cytotoxic CD8 clonotypes in ibrutinib-treated CLL. Sequencing was performed with immunoSEQ multiplex PCR; in TCRdb, only in-frame clones are kept and a portion is missing. This table holds 11,000 to 15,000 clones, about two thirds found once. This clone is labeled medium-sized. The germline V gene has CDR1 SGHKS and CDR2 YYEKEE (reference sequence). The germline V and J ends were trimmed by 4 bases and 10 bases, with 17 bases remaining between them. The CDR3 extends over 14 amino acids. The origin of this receptor is a human donor with chronic lymphocytic leukemia. The chain carries TRBV5-5 and TRBJ1-4; D not certain. Here the sequenced sample was PBMCs, taken before ibrutinib treatment. CDR3 region: CASSQVDWPRKLFF. CDR3 in DNA: TGTGCCAGCAGCCAGGTCGATTGGCCCCGAAAACTGTTTTTT.